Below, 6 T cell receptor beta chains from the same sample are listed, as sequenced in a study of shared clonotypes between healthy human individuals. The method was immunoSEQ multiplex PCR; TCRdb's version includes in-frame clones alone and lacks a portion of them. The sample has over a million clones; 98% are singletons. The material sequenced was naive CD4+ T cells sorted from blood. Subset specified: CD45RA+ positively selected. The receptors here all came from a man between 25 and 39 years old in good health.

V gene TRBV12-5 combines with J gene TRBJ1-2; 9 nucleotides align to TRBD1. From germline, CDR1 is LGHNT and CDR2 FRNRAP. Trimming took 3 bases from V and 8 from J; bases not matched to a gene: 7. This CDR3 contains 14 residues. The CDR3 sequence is CASGLTGQGRGYTF. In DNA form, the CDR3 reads TGTGCTAGTGGTTTAACGGGACAGGGAAGAGGCTACACCTTC.

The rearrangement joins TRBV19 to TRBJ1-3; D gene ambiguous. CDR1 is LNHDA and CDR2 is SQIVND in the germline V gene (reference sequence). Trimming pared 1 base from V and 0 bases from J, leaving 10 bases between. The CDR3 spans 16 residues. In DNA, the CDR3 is TGTGCCAGTAGTATAGCCACATGGAGCTCTGGAAACACCATATATTTT. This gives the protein CASSIATWSSGNTIYF.

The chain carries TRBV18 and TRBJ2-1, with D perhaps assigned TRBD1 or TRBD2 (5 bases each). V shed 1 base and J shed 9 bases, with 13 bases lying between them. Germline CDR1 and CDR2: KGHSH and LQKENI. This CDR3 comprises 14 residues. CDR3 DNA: TGTGCCAGCTCACCACTGGACAATCGGGGTGAGCAGTTCTTC. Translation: CASSPLDNRGEQFF.

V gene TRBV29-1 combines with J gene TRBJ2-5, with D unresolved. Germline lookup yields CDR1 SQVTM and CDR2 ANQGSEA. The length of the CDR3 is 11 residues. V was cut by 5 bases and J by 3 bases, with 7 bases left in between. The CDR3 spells CSVREKETQYF. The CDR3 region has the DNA TGCAGCGTTAGAGAGAAAGAGACCCAGTACTTC.

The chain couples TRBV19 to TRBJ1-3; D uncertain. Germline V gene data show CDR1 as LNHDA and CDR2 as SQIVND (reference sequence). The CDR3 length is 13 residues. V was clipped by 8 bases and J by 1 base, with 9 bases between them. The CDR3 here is CASERASGNTIYF. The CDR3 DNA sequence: TGTGCCAGTGAACGGGCATCTGGAAACACCATATATTTT.

CDR3 DNA sequence: TGTGCCAGCACCGGACGACGGGACTATGGCTACACCTTC. Its protein is CASTGRRDYGYTF. The J gene is TRBJ1-2, the V gene TRBV5-6; the D is unclear. Germline CDR1 reads SGHDT; CDR2 reads YYEEEE. The CDR3 sequence is 13 residues long. Trimming removed 6 bases from V and 3 bases from J, with 12 bases in between.